These 19 T cell receptor beta chains were all obtained from the same sample, sequenced in a study of tumor-infiltrating lymphocytes in primary liver carcinoma. The authors made TCR beta cDNA from around 500 ng total RNA with a constant-region primer. ARM-PCR, slightly modified, supplied the TCR beta libraries through three nested multiplex PCR rounds. Investigators reported that the first two PCR rounds, at 10 cycles each, used TRBV1-TRBV30 forward primers with a C-beta reverse primer. MiXCR, run by TCRdb on the multiplex PCR reads, gives a single entry per CDR3 protein. The sample yields fewer than 350,000 distinct CDR3 sequences, around three fifths seen once. The study extracted blood RNA from unsorted whole blood and also extracted germline DNA. Sequencing was carried out using peripheral blood. The receptors were sampled from a man in his forties or fifties with primary liver carcinoma and hepatitis B virus infection.

Note on this clonotype: This likely comes from a read error, as the CDR3 has no conserved phenylalanine or tryptophan at its end. The J gene is TRBJ2-3, the V gene TRBV11-2, with D maybe TRBD2 (5 bases). Germline V CDR1 and CDR2: SGHAT, FQNNGV. This CDR3 comprises 15 residues. The CDR3 sequence is CVSSLYVGSPYTQYL. CDR3 bases: TGTGTCAGCAGCTTGTACGTTGGGAGTCCATATACGCAGTATCTT.

Worth noting for this clonotype: Possible read error: a much larger clone is one base away. The CDR3 DNA follows: TGTGCCAGCAGCCAACGGGACAAGGAACACGAGCAGTACTTC. This gives the protein CASSQRDKEHEQYF. This chain connects TRBV14 to TRBJ2-7, with a weak D call TRBD1 (6 bases). With 2 bases removed from V and 5 bases from J, the gap between germline ends came to 13 bases. Germline CDR1 reads SGHDN; CDR2 reads FVKESK. This CDR3 contains 14 residues.

This clonotype was picked up many times. The chain is built from TRBV6-5 and TRBJ1-5; D ambiguous. The CDR3 runs to 11 residues. V dropped 8 bases and J dropped 6 bases, with 8 bases sitting between them. Germline CDR1 reads MNHEY; CDR2 reads SVGAGI. This CDR3 reads CASGPPQPQHF. CDR3 in DNA: TGTGCCAGCGGGCCCCCTCAGCCCCAGCATTTT.

Of note for this clonotype: The conserved final phenylalanine or tryptophan is absent from the CDR3, which likely points to a read error. The chain employs TRBV6-5 and TRBJ2-7; D perhaps matches TRBD1 (6 bases). Germline V gene data show CDR1 as MNHEY and CDR2 as SVGAGI. Trimming took 0 bases from V and 6 from J, leaving 21 bases between them. The CDR3 totals 17 residues. The CDR3 region has the DNA TGTGCCAGCAGTTACTCGAAGTACGAAGGGGGACGCGCCGAGCAGTACCTC. Translated, it gives CASSYSKYEGGRAEQYL.

The CDR3 is CASSEREGLGELFF. The CDR3 nucleotides are TGTGCCAGCAGCGAGCGGGAGGGCCTCGGGGAGCTGTTTTTT. J is TRBJ2-2 and V is TRBV6-5, with TRBD2 matching over 10 bases. Looked up from germline, CDR1 is MNHEY and CDR2 is SVGAGI. V lost 6 bases and J lost 7; bases outside the gene matches: 5. The CDR3 contains 14 residues.

To note about this clonotype: One end of the junction is discordant with germline, which a read error may explain. V gene TRBV6-2 or TRBV6-3 combines with J gene TRBJ2-7; D call uncertain. Germline loops: CDR1 MNHEY, CDR2 SVGEGT. The CDR3 spans 12 residues. The CDR3 region is CTSTPRPYEQYF. CDR3 DNA: TGTACCAGCACCCCAAGACCCTACGAGCAGTACTTT.

Turning to this clonotype: The junction departs from the called germline gene at one end, perhaps through a read error. V gene TRBV5-4 combines with J gene TRBJ2-2; TRBD2 matches 14 bases. The CDR3 is made up of 16 amino acids. Germline V CDR1 and CDR2: SGHNT, YYREEE (reference sequence). The CDR3 bases are TGTGCCAGCAGCGTAGGACTAGCGGGAGGTGGTGGGGAGCTGTTGTTT. It is translated as CASSVGLAGGGGELLF.

Notes on this clonotype: One end of the junction fails to match germline, which may point to a read error. The V and J genes are TRBV11-2 and TRBJ2-3; possible D gene TRBD2, 6 bases. The CDR3 is made up of 15 amino acids. Germline V gives CDR1 SGHAT, CDR2 FQNNGV. CDR3 in amino acids: CASSSRGSGGNTKYF. The DNA of the CDR3 is TGTGCCAGCAGTTCCCGGGGGTCTGGCGGGAATACGAAGTATTTT.

The V call is TRBV6-2 or TRBV6-3, the J call TRBJ2-3; 8 bases are shared with TRBD2. The germline V gene encodes CDR1 MNHEY and CDR2 SVGEGT. This CDR3 contains 14 residues. The chain's CDR3 is CASYHYRLASTQYF. Here the CDR3 DNA reads TGTGCTAGCTACCATTACAGACTAGCGAGTACGCAGTATTTT.

This clonotype was observed a single time. The germline gene is not matched at one end of the junction; a read error may be the cause. The chain employs TRBV10-3 and TRBJ2-3, with a tentative D call TRBD2 (5 bases). The CDR3 runs to 16 residues. Germline CDR1 ENHRY, CDR2 SYGVKD. Here the CDR3 reads CDISPQWRIGTDTQYF. The CDR3 coding sequence is TGTGACATCAGTCCGCAATGGAGGATTGGAACAGATACGCAGTATTTT.

This clonotype appeared a few times. The chain uses TRBV28 and TRBJ2-3; D gene uncertain. The CDR3 extends over 14 amino acids. Germline CDR1 and CDR2: MDHEN and SYDVKM. Trimming stripped 8 bases from V and 4 bases from J, with 16 bases between. In DNA form, the CDR3 reads TGTGCCAGCTCTATAAGGGTTGGGCCAGATACGCAGTATTTT. The encoded protein is CASSIRVGPDTQYF.

Comment on this clonotype: A read error is possible here, since a much larger clone lies one base away. J is TRBJ1-2 and V is TRBV6-2 or TRBV6-3; D is unresolved. CDR1 is MNHEY, CDR2 SVGEGT, per germline. The V and J ends lost 6 bases and 10 bases respectively, with 12 bases between them. There are 11 residues in the CDR3. CDR3 protein: CASSLTDHYTF. CDR3 coding DNA: TGTGCCAGCAGCCTAACGGACCACTACACCTTC.

About this clonotype: This clone may be a read error of a much larger clone one base away. The conserved phenylalanine or tryptophan normally closing the CDR3 is absent here, so this likely arose from a read error. V is TRBV12-3 or TRBV12-4 and J is TRBJ1-1; D gene ambiguous. Trimming took 6 bases from V and 1 from J, leaving 9 bases between them. The CDR3 totals 13 residues. The CDR3 spells CASSRMKNTEAFS. Here the CDR3 DNA reads TGTGCCAGCAGCCGCATGAAGAACACTGAAGCTTTCTCT.

This chain joins TRBV11-2 and TRBJ1-2; tentatively, D is TRBD1 (6 bases). The CDR3 consists of 15 residues. Trimming shortened V by 0 bases and J by 6 bases, and 14 bases separated the two germline ends. Germline loops: CDR1 SGHAT, CDR2 FQNNGV. CDR3 DNA sequence: TGTGCCAGCAGCTTAGATCCCGGACAGAGCCATGGCTACACCTTC. Translating gives CASSLDPGQSHGYTF.

V gene TRBV30 combines with J gene TRBJ2-1; a possible D gene is TRBD2 (5 bases). Trimming cost V 5 bases and J 2 bases, with 16 bases left between them. The CDR3 totals 15 residues. Germline V gene sequence: CDR1 GTSNPN, CDR2 SVGIG (reference sequence). The CDR3 DNA reads as TGTGCCTGGCTCCACAGCGGTGGGGCCTACAATGAGCAGTTCTTC. Translation: CAWLHSGGAYNEQFF.

The V call is TRBV11-2, the J call TRBJ2-3, with a possible D match to TRBD2 (5 bases). The CDR3 loop spans 14 amino acids. Trimming removed 8 bases from V and 4 bases from J, with 16 bases in between. CDR1 and CDR2 (germline): SGHAT, FQNNGV. In DNA, the CDR3 is TGTGCCAGCGGCTCCACGACTACGGCAGATACGCAGTATTTT. This sequence encodes CASGSTTTADTQYF.

About this clonotype itself: A read error may be the cause here, since a much bigger clone is one base away. This sequence joins TRBV28 and TRBJ1-1; no firm D call. Germline CDR1 MDHEN, CDR2 SYDVKM. This CDR3 comprises 14 residues. In DNA, the CDR3 is TGTGCCAACAGTTTTGGCAGGTCGAACACTGAAGCTTTCTTT. It translates to CANSFGRSNTEAFF.

To note about this clonotype: It is likely a read error, because the conserved phenylalanine at the end of the CDR3 is missing. The chain links TRBV5-1 to TRBJ2-3; possible D gene TRBD1, 7 bases. CDR1 is SGHRS and CDR2 is YFSETQ in the germline V gene. This CDR3 is 14 amino acids long. In DNA, the CDR3 is TGCGCCAGCAACTTGGAGGGGGCAACAGATACGCAGTATTAT. Translated: CASNLEGATDTQYY.

Of note for this clonotype: Germline is not matched at one junction end, which may reflect a read error. The J gene is TRBJ1-4, the V gene TRBV5-1, with D maybe TRBD1 (5 bases). The CDR3 spans 17 residues. Germline V gene lookup returns CDR1 SGHRS and CDR2 YFSETQ. Here the CDR3 DNA reads TGTGCCAGCAGCTTGGGAATGAGGGCCCGAGGGGACGAAAAACTGTTTTTT. It is translated as CASSLGMRARGDEKLFF.